This T cell receptor (beta chain) was sequenced during a study of cytomegalovirus exposure and HLA in healthy donors. Study results and caveats: The investigators catalogued 164 TCR beta chains as cytomegalovirus-associated.

For this clone: The antigen is undetermined.

V trimming: 5 bases; J trimming: 8 bases; junction bases outside the gene matches: 6. CDR3 length: 14 residues. CDR1 is SGHTA and CDR2 is FQGTGA in the germline V gene. Assay: immunoSEQ multiplex PCR; the TCRdb copy retains only in-frame clones and omits some. The sample lists 150,000 to 200,000 clones, 75% to 90% occurring once. Specimen: PBMCs. This sequence joins TRBV7-3 and TRBJ2-2, with 9 bases identical to TRBD2. This TCR was recovered from a man between 18 and 29 years old in good health and CMV-seropositive. The chain's CDR3 is CASSITSGRGELFF. The DNA of the CDR3 is TGTGCCAGCAGCATTACGAGCGGGAGGGGGGAGCTGTTTTTT.